These T cell receptor beta chains were read from a single sample in a study of T cell clones after liver transplantation. Only in-frame clones appear in the TCRdb table, and some are missing; sequencing was by immunoSEQ multiplex PCR. The data contain 25,000 to 35,000 clones, 90% to 95% of them singletons. Material: CD8+ T cells from blood, obtained 12 months after liver transplant. The source of these receptors is a human patient who received a liver transplant. Some T cells may possibly be graft donor cells. The CDR3 runs from the conserved cysteine through the conserved F or W. D genes are given only for firm matches. The size entry is marked missing in some rows and otherwise reads once, few, many or a size class.

v_call	d_call	clone_size	j_call	cdr3_aa	cdr3_nt
TRBV4-3	TRBD2	.	TRBJ2-1	CASSQEGKREGGNEQFF	TGCGCCAGCAGCCAAGAAGGCAAGCGGGAGGGCGGGAATGAGCAGTTCTTC
TRBV10-2	.	.	TRBJ2-7	CASSVEGEQYF	TGCGCCAGCAGTGTAGAGGGCGAGCAGTACTTC
TRBV27	TRBD2	.	TRBJ2-3	CASSFPPIAGRADTQYF	TGTGCCAGCAGTTTTCCCCCCATAGCGGGCCGGGCAGATACGCAGTATTTT
TRBV6-5	TRBD1	.	TRBJ2-5	CASSYSRDRGGETQYF	TGTGCCAGCAGTTACTCCCGGGACAGGGGAGGGGAGACCCAGTACTTC
TRBV7-8	.	medium-sized	TRBJ1-1	CASSSGTAGTEAFF	TGTGCCAGCAGCTCAGGGACGGCGGGAACTGAAGCTTTCTTT
TRBV2	.	.	TRBJ2-2	CASSDSRISTGELFF	TGTGCCAGCAGTGACTCGCGGATTTCCACCGGGGAGCTGTTTTTT
TRBV9	.	.	TRBJ2-3	CASSVASTDTQYF	TGTGCCAGCAGCGTAGCCAGCACAGATACGCAGTATTTT
TRBV10-3	.	.	TRBJ2-1	CAISDDEDEQFF	TGTGCCATCAGTGATGATGAGGATGAGCAGTTCTTC
TRBV4-2	TRBD1	.	TRBJ2-3	CASSQDGGQGMTDTQYF	TGTGCCAGCAGCCAAGACGGTGGACAGGGGATGACAGATACGCAGTATTTT
TRBV29-1	TRBD1	.	TRBJ2-7	CSVEELGQGYEQYF	TGCAGCGTTGAAGAACTCGGACAGGGATACGAGCAGTACTTC
TRBV27	.	.	TRBJ2-3	CASSLVGFRVDTDTQYF	TGTGCCAGCAGTTTAGTCGGTTTCCGCGTAGACACAGATACGCAGTATTTT
TRBV28	TRBD1	.	TRBJ2-3	CASVKLTGGYADTQYF	TGTGCCAGTGTAAAACTGACAGGGGGCTACGCAGATACGCAGTATTTT
TRBV7-9	.	few	TRBJ1-3	CASSPKIYGDSGNTIYF	TGTGCCAGCAGCCCCAAAATTTACGGGGATTCGGGAAACACCATATATTTT
TRBV9	.	.	TRBJ2-1	CASSVARYSYNEQFF	TGTGCCAGCAGCGTAGCGAGGTACTCCTACAATGAGCAGTTCTTC
TRBV6-6	.	.	TRBJ1-4	CASRSTATNEKLFF	TGTGCCAGCAGATCGACAGCAACTAATGAAAAACTGTTTTTT
TRBV27	TRBD1	.	TRBJ1-2	CASSSPDRGDYGYTF	TGTGCCAGCAGTTCACCGGACAGGGGGGACTATGGCTACACCTTC
TRBV11-3	.	once	TRBJ2-7	CASSPRLTYEQYF	TGTGCCAGCAGCCCACGACTTACCTACGAGCAGTACTTC
TRBV9	TRBD2	.	TRBJ2-1	CASSVRLAGYEQFF	TGTGCCAGCAGCGTAAGACTAGCGGGATATGAGCAGTTCTTC
TRBV4-1	.	.	TRBJ2-7	CASSQEDYSYEQYF	TGCGCCAGCAGCCAAGAGGATTACTCCTACGAGCAGTACTTC
TRBV19	TRBD1	.	TRBJ2-7	CASSPGQAVGYEQYF	TGTGCCAGTAGTCCCGGACAGGCCGTGGGTTACGAGCAGTACTTC
TRBV7-6	TRBD2	.	TRBJ2-3	CASSYRLAGSTDTQYF	TGTGCCAGCAGTTATCGACTAGCGGGGAGCACAGATACGCAGTATTTT
TRBV29-1	TRBD2	.	TRBJ2-2	CSARLARSNTGELFF	TGCAGCGCCAGACTAGCGCGATCGAACACCGGGGAGCTGTTTTTT
TRBV28	.	.	TRBJ1-2	CASRARGDYGYTF	TGTGCCAGCAGGGCTCGGGGGGACTATGGCTACACCTTC
TRBV5-4	.	.	TRBJ1-3	CASSLDRASGNTIYF	TGTGCCAGCAGCTTGGACAGGGCATCTGGAAACACCATATATTTT
TRBV11-3	.	.	TRBJ2-1	CASSLERDPYNEQFF	TGTGCCAGCAGCTTAGAGCGGGACCCCTACAATGAGCAGTTCTTC
TRBV6-5	.	.	TRBJ2-6	CASSPGSSGANVLTF	TGTGCCAGCAGCCCAGGAAGCTCTGGGGCCAACGTCCTGACTTTC
TRBV19	.	.	TRBJ1-3	CASSVLQGRASGNTIYF	TGTGCCAGTAGTGTGCTACAGGGACGGGCCTCTGGAAACACCATATATTTT
TRBV5-1	TRBD1	once	TRBJ1-5	CASSLGQGEQPQHF	TGCGCCAGCAGCTTGGGACAGGGAGAACAGCCCCAGCATTTT
TRBV7-9	TRBD1	.	TRBJ2-1	CASSSGTGRTYNEQFF	TGTGCCAGCAGCTCGGGGACAGGAAGAACCTACAATGAGCAGTTCTTC